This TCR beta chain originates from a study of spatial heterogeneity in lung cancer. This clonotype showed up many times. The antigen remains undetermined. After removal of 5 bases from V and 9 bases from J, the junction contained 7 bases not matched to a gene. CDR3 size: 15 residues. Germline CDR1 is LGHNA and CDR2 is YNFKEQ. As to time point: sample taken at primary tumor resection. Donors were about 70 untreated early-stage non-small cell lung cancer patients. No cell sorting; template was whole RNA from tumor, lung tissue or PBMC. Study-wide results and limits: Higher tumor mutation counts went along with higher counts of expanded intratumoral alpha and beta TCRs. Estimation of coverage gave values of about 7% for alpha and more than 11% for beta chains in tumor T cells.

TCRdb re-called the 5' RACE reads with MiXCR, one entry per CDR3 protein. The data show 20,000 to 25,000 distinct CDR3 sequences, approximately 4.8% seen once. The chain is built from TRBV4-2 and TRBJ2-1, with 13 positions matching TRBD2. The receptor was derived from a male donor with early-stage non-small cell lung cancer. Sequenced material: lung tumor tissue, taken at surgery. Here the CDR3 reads CASSSGLAGKSEQFF. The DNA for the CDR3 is TGTGCCAGCAGCTCGGGACTAGCGGGAAAATCTGAGCAGTTCTTC.